This T cell receptor (beta chain) was identified during a study of CD8+ T cells in alopecia areata. Findings and limits, study-wide: Tofacitinib yielded significantly lower scalp clonality and fewer expanded CD8+ clones among the top 100.

Regarding treatment: oral pan-JAK inhibitor, 5-10 mg twice daily. Peripheral blood, together with lesional scalp punch biopsies, was collected from alopecia areata patients. Germline lookup yields CDR1 LNHNV and CDR2 YYDKDF (reference sequence). This CDR3 is 13 amino acids long. V trimming: 3 bases; J trimming: 6 bases; junction bases outside the gene matches: 3. About this clone: Its antigen is not known.

Extracted RNA was reverse transcribed, and the resulting cDNA served as sequencing template. TCRdb's copy holds only in-frame clones and misses some; the assay was immunoSEQ multiplex PCR. Of roughly 180,000 clones in the sample, about 53% were seen once. The genes are TRBV15 and TRBJ2-3; 7 nucleotides agree with TRBD2. This receptor was obtained from a human donor with alopecia areata. The sequences come from CD8+ T cells sorted from blood, collected at week 24, from a patient treated with tofacitinib. The CDR3, as DNA: TGTGCCACCAGCAGCCGGGACTACGATACGCAGTATTTT. Translating it yields CATSSRDYDTQYF.